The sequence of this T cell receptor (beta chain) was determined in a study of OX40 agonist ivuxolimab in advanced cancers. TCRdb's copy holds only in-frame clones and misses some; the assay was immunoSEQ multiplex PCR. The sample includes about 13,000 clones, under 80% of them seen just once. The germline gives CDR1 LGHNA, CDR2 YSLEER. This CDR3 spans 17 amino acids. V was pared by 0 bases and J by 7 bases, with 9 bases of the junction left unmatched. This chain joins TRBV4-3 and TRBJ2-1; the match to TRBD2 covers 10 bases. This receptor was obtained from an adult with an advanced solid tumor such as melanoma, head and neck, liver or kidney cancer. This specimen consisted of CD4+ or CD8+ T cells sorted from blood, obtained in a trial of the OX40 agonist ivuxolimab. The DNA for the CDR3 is TGCGCCAGCAGCCAAGATGAAGGAGCGGGGGGGCCTAATGAGCAGTTCTTC. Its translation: CASSQDEGAGGPNEQFF.